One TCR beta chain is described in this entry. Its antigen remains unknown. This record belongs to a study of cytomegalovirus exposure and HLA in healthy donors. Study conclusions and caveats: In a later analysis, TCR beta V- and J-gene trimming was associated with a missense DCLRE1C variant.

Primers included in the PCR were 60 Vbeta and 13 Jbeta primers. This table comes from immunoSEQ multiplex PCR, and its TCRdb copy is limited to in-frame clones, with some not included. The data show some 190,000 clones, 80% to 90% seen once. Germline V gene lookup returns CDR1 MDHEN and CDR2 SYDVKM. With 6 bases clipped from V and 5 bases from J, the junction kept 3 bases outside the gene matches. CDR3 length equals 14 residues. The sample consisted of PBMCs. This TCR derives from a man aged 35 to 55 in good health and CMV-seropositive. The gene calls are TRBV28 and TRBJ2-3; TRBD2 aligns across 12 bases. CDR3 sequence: CASRSSGRGDTQYF. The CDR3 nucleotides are TGTGCCAGCAGATCTAGCGGGAGGGGAGATACGCAGTATTTT.